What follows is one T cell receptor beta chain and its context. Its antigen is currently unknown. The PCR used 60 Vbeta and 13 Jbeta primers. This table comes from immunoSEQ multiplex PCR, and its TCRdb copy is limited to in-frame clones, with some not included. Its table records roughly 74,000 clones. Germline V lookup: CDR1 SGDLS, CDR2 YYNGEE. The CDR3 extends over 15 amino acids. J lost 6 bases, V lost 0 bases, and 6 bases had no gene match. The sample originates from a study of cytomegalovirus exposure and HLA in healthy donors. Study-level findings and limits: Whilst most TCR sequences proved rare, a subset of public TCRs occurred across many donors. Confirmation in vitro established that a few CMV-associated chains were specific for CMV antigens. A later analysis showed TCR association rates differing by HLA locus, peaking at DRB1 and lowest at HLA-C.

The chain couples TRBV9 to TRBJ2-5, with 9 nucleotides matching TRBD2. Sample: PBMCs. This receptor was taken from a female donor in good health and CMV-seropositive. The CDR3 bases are TGTGCCAGCAGCGTAGTGGCGGGAGGGCCGAAGACCCAGTACTTC. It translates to CASSVVAGGPKTQYF. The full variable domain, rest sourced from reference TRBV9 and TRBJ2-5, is DSGVTQTPKHLITATGQRVTLRCSPRSGDLSVYWYQQSLDQGLQFLIQYYNGEERAKGNILERFSAQQFPDLHSELNLSSLELGDSALYFCASSVVAGGPKTQYFGPGTRLLVL.